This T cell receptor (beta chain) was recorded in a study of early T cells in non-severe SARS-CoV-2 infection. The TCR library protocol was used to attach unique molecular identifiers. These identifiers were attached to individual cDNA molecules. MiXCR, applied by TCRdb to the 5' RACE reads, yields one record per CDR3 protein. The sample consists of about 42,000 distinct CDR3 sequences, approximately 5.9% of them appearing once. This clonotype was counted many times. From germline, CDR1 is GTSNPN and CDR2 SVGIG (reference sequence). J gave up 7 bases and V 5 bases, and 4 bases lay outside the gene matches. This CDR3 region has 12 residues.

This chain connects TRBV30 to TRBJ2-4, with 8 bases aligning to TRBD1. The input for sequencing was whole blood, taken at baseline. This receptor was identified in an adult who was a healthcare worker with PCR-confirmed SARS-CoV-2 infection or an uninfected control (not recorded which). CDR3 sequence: CAWGQGGNIQYF. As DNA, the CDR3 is TGTGCCTGGGGACAGGGTGGCAACATTCAGTACTTC.